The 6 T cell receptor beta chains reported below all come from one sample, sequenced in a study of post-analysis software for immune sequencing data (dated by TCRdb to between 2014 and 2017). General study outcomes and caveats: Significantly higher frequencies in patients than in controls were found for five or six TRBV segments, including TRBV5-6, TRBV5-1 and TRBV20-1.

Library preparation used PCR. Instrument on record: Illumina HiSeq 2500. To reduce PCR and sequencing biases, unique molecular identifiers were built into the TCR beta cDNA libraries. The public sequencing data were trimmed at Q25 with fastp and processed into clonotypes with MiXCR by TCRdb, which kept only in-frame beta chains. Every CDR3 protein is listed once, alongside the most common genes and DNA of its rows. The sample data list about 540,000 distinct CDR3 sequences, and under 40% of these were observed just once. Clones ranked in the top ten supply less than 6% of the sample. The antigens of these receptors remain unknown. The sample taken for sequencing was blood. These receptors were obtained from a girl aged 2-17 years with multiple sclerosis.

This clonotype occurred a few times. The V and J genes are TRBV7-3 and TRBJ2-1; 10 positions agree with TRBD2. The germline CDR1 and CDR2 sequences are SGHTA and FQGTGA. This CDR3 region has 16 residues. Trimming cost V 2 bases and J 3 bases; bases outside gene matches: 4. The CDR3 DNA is TGTGCCAGCAGCTTATTACCTAGCGGGAGCTACAATGAGCAGTTCTTC. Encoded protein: CASSLLPSGSYNEQFF. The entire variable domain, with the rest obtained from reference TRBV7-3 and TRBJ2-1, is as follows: GAGVSQTPSNKVTEKGKYVELRCDPISGHTALYWYRQSLGQGPEFLIYFQGTGAADDSGLPNDRFFAVRPEGSVSTLKIQRTERGDSAVYLCASSLLPSGSYNEQFFGPGTRLTVL.

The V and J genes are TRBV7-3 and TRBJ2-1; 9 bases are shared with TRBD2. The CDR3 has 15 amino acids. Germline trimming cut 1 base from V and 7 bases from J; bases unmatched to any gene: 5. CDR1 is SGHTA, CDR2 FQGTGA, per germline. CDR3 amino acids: CASSLMAGGLNEQFF. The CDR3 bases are TGTGCCAGCAGCTTAATGGCGGGGGGGCTTAATGAGCAGTTCTTC.

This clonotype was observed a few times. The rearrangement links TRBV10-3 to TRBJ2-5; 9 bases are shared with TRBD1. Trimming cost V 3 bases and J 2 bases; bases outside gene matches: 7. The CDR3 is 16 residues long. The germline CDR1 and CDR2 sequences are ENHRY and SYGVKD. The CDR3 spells CAISDRDRGVQETQYF. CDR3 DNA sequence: TGTGCCATCAGTGATAGAGACAGGGGGGTTCAAGAGACCCAGTACTTC.

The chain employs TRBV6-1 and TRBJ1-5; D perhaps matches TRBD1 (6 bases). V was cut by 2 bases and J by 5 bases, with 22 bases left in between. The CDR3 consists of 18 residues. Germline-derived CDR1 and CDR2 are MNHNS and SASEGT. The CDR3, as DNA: TGTGCCAGCAGTGAACTCTCGGGCAGGGGAAGGGGTGATCAGCCCCAGCATTTT. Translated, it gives CASSELSGRGRGDQPQHF.

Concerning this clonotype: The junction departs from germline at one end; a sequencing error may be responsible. The CDR3 nucleotides read TGTGTCAGCAGCTCGCCGGGACAGACGAATGAAAAACTGTTTTTT. Residues: CVSSSPGQTNEKLFF. The chain carries TRBV7-9 and TRBJ1-4, with 7 positions matching TRBD1. The CDR3 is 15 residues long. Germline V gives CDR1 SEHNR, CDR2 FQNEAQ (reference sequence).

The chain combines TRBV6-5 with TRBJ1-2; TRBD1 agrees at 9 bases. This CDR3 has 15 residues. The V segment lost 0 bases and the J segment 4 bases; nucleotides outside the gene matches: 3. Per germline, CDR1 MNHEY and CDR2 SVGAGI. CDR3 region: CASSYSGQGPYGYTF. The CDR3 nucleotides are TGTGCCAGCAGTTACTCGGGACAGGGACCCTATGGCTACACCTTC.